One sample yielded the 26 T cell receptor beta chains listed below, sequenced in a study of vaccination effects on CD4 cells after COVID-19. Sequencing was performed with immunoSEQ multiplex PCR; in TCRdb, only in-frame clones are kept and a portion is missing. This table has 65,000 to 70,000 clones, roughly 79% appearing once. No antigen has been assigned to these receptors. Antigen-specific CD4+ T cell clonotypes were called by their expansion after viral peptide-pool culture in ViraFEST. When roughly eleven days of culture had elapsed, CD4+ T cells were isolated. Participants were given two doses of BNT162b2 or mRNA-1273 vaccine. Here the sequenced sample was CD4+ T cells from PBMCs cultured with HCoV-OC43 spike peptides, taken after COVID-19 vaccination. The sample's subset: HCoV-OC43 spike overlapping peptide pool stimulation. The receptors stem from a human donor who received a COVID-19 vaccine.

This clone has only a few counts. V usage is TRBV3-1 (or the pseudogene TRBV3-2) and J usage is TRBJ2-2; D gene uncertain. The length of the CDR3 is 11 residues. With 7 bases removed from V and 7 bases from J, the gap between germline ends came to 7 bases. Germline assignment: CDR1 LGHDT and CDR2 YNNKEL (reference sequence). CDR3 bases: TGTGCCAGCAACTCGATCGGGGAGCTGTTTTTT. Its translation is CASNSIGELFF.

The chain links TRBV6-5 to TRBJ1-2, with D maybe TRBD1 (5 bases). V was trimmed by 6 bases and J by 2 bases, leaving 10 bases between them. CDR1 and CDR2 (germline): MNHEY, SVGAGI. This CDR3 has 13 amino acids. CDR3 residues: CASRGGRNYGYTF. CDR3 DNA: TGTGCCAGCAGGGGGGGTAGGAACTATGGCTACACCTTC.

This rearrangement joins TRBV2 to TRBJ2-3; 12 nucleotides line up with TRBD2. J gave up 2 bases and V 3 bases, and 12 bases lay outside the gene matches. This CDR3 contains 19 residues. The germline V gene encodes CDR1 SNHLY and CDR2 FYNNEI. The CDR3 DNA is TGTGCCAGCAGTGATTTAGGGTGGACTAGCGGGGAGGACACAGATACGCAGTATTTT. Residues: CASSDLGWTSGEDTDTQYF.

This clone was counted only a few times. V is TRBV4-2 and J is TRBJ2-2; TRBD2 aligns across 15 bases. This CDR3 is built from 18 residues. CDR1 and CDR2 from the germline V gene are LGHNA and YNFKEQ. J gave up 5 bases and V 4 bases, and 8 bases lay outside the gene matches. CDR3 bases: TGTGCCAGCAGCCCCTGGACTAGCGGGGGGGCGGGTACCGGGGAGCTGTTTTTT. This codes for CASSPWTSGGAGTGELFF.

Here the CDR3 DNA reads TGTGCCAGCAGCTTAGATGGGACTCCGGGGGGGACCCAGTACTTC. Protein sequence: CASSLDGTPGGTQYF. The gene calls are TRBV11-3 and TRBJ2-5, with 7 bases that match TRBD2. This CDR3 is 15 amino acids long. Germline CDR1 is SGHNT and CDR2 is YENEEA. After removal of 0 bases from V and 7 bases from J, the junction contained 8 bases not matched to a gene. The full variable domain, in which reference TRBV11-3 and TRBJ2-5 provide the parts outside the CDR3, is EAGVVQSPRYKIIEKKQPVAFWCNPISGHNTLYWYLQNLGQGPELLIRYENEEAVDDSQLPKDRFSAERLKGVDSTLKIQPAELGDSAVYLCASSLDGTPGGTQYFGPGTRLLVL.

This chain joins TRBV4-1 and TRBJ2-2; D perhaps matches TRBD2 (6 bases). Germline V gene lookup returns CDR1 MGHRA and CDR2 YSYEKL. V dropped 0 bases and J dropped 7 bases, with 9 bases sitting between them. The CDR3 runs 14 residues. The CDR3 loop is CASSQDGGRGELFF. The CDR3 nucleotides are TGCGCCAGCAGCCAAGATGGAGGGCGCGGGGAGCTGTTTTTT.

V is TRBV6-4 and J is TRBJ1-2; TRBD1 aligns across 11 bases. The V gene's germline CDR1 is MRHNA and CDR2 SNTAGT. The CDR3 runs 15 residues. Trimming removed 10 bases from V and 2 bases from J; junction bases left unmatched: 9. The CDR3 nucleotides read TGTGCCACCCGGACAGGGGGCTTTGCGAACTATGGCTACACCTTC. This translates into CATRTGGFANYGYTF.

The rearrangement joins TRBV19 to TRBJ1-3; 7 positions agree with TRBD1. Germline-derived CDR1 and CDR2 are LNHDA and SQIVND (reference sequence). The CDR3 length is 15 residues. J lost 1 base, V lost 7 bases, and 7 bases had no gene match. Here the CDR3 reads CASIPTGRSGNTIYF. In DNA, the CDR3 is TGTGCCAGTATTCCGACAGGGCGATCTGGAAACACCATATATTTT.

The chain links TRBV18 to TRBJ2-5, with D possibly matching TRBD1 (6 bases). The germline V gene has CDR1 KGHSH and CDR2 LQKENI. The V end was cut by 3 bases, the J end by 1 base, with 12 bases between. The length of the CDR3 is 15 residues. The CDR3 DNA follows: TGTGCCAGCTCACCGTGGACAGATGCCCAAGAGACCCAGTACTTC. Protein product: CASSPWTDAQETQYF.

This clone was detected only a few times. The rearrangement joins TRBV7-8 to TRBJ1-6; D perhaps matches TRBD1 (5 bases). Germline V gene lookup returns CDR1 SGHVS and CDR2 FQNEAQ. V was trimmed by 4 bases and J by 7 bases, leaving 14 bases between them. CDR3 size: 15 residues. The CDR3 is CASSSSGRYNSPLHF. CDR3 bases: TGTGCCAGCAGCTCTTCGGGACGGTACAATTCACCCCTCCACTTT.

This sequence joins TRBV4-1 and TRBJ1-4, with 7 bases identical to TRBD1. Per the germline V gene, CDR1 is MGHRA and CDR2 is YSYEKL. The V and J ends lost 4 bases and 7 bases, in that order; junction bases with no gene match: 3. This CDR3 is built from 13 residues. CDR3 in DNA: TGCGCCAGCAGCCCTAGACAGGGTGAAAAACTGTTTTTT. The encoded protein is CASSPRQGEKLFF.

The CDR3 spells CASRRQRDNEKLFF. The DNA for the CDR3 is TGTGCCAGCAGGAGACAGCGGGATAATGAAAAACTGTTTTTT. The rearrangement uses TRBV6-5 and TRBJ1-4; a weak D match, TRBD1 (5 bases). V gave up 6 bases and J gave up 4 bases, with 12 bases separating them. The CDR3 is 14 amino acids. Germline-derived CDR1 and CDR2 are MNHEY and SVGAGI.

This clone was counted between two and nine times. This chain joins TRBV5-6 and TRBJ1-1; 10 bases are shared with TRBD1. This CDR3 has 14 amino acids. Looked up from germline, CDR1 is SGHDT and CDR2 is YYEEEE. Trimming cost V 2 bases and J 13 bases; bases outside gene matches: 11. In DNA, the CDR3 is TGTGCCAGCAGCTTATTTGGCGGGGGACAGGGGCTTTTCTTT. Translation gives CASSLFGGGQGLFF.

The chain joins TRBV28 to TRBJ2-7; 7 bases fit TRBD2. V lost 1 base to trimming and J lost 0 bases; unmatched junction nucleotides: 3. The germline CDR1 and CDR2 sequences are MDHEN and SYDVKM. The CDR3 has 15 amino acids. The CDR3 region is CASSLFGGSSYEQYV. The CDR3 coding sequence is TGTGCCAGCAGTTTATTCGGGGGGAGCTCCTACGAGCAGTACGTC.

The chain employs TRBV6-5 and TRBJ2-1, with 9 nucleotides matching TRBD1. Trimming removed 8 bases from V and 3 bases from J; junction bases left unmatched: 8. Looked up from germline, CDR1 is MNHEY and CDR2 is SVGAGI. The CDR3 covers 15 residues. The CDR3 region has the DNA TGTGCCAGCGTTCCACAGGGGGCCTACTACAATGAGCAGTTCTTC. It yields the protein CASVPQGAYYNEQFF.

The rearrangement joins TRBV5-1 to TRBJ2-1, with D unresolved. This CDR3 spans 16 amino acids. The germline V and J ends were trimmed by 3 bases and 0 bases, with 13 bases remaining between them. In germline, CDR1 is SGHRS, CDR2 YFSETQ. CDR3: CASSSVVLSSYNEQFF. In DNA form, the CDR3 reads TGCGCCAGCAGCTCGGTTGTTCTAAGCTCCTACAATGAGCAGTTCTTC.

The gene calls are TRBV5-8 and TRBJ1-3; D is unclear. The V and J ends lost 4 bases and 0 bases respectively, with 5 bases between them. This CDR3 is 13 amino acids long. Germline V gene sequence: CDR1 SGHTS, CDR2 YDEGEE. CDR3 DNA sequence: TGTGCCAGCAGCCCAACCTCTGGAAACACCATATATTTT. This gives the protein CASSPTSGNTIYF.

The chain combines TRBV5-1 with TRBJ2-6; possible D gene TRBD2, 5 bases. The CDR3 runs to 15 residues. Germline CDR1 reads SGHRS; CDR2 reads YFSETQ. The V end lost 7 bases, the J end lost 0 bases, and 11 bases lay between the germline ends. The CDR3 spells CASGLGNSGANVLTF. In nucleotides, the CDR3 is TGCGCCAGCGGACTGGGGAACTCTGGGGCCAACGTCCTGACTTTC.

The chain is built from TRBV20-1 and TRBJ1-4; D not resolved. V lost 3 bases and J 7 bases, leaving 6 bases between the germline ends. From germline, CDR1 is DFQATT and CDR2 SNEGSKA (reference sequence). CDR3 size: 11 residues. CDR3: CSASKFEKLFF. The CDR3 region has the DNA TGCAGTGCTAGTAAATTTGAAAAACTGTTTTTT.

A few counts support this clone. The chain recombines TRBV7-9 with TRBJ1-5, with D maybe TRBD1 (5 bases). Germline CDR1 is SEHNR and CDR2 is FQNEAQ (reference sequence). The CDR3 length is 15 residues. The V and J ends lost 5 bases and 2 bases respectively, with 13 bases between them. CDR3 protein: CASSPSRGGNQPQHF. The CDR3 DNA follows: TGTGCCAGCAGCCCCTCTAGGGGAGGCAATCAGCCCCAGCATTTT.

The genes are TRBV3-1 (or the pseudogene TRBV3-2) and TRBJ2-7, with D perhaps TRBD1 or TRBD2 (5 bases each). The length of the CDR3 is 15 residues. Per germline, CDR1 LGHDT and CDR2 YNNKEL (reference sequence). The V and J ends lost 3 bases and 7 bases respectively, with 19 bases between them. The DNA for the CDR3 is TGTGCCAGCAGCCAGGGGGTCACGGGTACTCGGGAGCAGTACGTC. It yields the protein CASSQGVTGTREQYV.

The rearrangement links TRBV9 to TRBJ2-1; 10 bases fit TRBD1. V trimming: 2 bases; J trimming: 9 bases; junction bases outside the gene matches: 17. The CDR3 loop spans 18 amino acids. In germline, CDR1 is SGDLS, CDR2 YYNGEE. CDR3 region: CASSVRDRGGEGWPEQFF. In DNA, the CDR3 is TGTGCCAGCAGCGTTCGGGACAGGGGTGGAGAGGGTTGGCCTGAGCAGTTCTTC.

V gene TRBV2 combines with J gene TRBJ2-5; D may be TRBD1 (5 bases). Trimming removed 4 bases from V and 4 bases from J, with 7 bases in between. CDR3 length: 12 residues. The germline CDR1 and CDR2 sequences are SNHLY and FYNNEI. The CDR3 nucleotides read TGTGCCAGCAGTGTGCAGGGAGAGACCCAGTACTTC. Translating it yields CASSVQGETQYF.

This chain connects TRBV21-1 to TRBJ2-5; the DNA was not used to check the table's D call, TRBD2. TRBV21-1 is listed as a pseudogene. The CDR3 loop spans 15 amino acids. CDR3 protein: CASSKGTSGEETQYF. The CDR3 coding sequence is TGTGCCAGCAGCAAGGGGACTAGCGGAGAAGAGACCCAGTACTTC.

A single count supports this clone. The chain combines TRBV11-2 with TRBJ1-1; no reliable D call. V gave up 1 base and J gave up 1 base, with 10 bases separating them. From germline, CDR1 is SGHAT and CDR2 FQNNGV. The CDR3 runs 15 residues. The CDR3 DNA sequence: TGTGCCAGCAGCTTAGTGGGTCCAGAGAACACTGAAGCTTTCTTT. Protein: CASSLVGPENTEAFF.

Written as DNA, the CDR3 is TGTGCCAGCAGCTGGACAGGGGTGGTACCACCTTTCTTT. This sequence encodes CASSWTGVVPPFF. V is TRBV5-6 and J is TRBJ1-1; 9 nucleotides agree with TRBD1. Germline CDR1 reads SGHDT; CDR2 reads YYEEEE. The CDR3 sequence is 13 residues long. V was pared by 3 bases and J by 12 bases, with 9 bases of the junction left unmatched.